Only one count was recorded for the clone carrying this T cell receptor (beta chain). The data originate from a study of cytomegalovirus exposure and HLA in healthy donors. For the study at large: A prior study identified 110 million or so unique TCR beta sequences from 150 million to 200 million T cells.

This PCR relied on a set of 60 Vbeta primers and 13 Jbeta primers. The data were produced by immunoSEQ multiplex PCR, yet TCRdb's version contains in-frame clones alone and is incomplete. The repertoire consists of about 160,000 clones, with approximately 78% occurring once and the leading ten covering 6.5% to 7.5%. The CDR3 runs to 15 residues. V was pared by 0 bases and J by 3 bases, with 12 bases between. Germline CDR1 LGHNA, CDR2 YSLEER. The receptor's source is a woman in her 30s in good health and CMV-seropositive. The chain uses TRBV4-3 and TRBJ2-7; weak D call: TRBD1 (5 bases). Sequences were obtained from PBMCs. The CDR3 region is CASSQEGKGVYEQYF. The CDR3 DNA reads TGCGCCAGCAGCCAAGAAGGTAAAGGGGTCTACGAGCAGTACTTC.